Below, 13 T cell receptor beta chains from the same sample are listed, as sequenced in a study of blood T cell repertoires in COVID-19. The data were produced by immunoSEQ multiplex PCR, yet TCRdb's version contains in-frame clones alone and is incomplete. Of a few hundred thousand clones listed, approximately 90% are singletons. Sequenced: peripheral blood. These receptors were obtained from a woman aged 45-65 years with COVID-19, enrolled during active disease.

The V gene is TRBV19, the J gene TRBJ1-1, with 10 bases matching TRBD1. J was trimmed by 2 bases and V by 7 bases; bases with no gene match: 4. This CDR3 contains 14 residues. Per germline, CDR1 LNHDA and CDR2 SQIVND (reference sequence). The CDR3 loop reads CASKRQGANTEAFF. The CDR3 DNA is TGTGCCAGTAAAAGACAGGGGGCCAACACTGAAGCTTTCTTT.

V and J are TRBV28 and TRBJ2-7; 7 bases are shared with TRBD1. The V segment lost 6 bases and the J segment 2 bases; nucleotides outside the gene matches: 10. Germline values: CDR1 MDHEN, CDR2 SYDVKM. This CDR3 comprises 15 residues. CDR3 DNA: TGTGCCAGCAGCCTCGGACAGGCCCTCACCTACGAGCAGTACTTC. This encodes CASSLGQALTYEQYF.

V and J are TRBV7-9 and TRBJ2-7, with 8 bases aligning to TRBD1. Germline V gene data show CDR1 as SEHNR and CDR2 as FQNEAQ (reference sequence). V was pared by 2 bases and J by 6 bases, with 15 bases of the junction left unmatched. The CDR3 extends over 17 amino acids. The CDR3 coding sequence is TGTGCCAGCAGCTTACGCCCTCGACAGGGGACGCCTTTCGAGCAGTACTTC. This gives the protein CASSLRPRQGTPFEQYF.

J is TRBJ2-5 and V is TRBV7-9, with a tentative D call TRBD2 (5 bases). Trimming removed 2 bases at V and 3 bases at J, with 13 bases between. The CDR3 has 15 residues. Germline CDR1 and CDR2: SEHNR and FQNEAQ (reference sequence). The CDR3 reads CASSLSPGGKETQYF. The CDR3, as DNA: TGTGCCAGCAGCTTATCGCCCGGAGGTAAAGAGACCCAGTACTTC.

The chain couples TRBV12-5 to TRBJ1-5; 9 bases match TRBD1. Unmatched junction bases numbered 7, after V lost 0 bases and J lost 4 bases. The CDR3 totals 17 residues. Germline-derived CDR1 and CDR2 are LGHNT and FRNRAP. The CDR3 protein is CASGLVTGGFSNQPQHF. CDR3 bases: TGTGCTAGTGGTTTGGTGACAGGGGGATTCTCAAATCAGCCCCAGCATTTT.

The chain uses TRBV5-1 and TRBJ2-5, with 10 bases that match TRBD2. The ends lost 0 bases at V and 2 bases at J; junction bases unmatched: 7. The CDR3 has 17 amino acids. Germline V gene sequence: CDR1 SGHRS, CDR2 YFSETQ. CDR3 in amino acids: CASSLGASGSLQETQYF. In DNA, the CDR3 is TGCGCCAGCAGCTTGGGGGCTAGCGGGAGTCTACAAGAGACCCAGTACTTC.

As DNA, the CDR3 is TGTGCCAGCAGTTTAGGTGGCGGGGGAAATCAGCCCCAGCATTTT. This encodes CASSLGGGGNQPQHF. The chain is built from TRBV27 and TRBJ1-5, with D perhaps matching TRBD1 (5 bases). This CDR3 is built from 15 residues. V lost 2 bases and J lost 4, with 12 bases in between. The germline CDR1 and CDR2 sequences are MNHEY and SMNVEV (reference sequence).

The gene calls are TRBV28 and TRBJ1-2; D not resolved. The CDR3 has 11 amino acids. Germline assignment: CDR1 MDHEN and CDR2 SYDVKM. CDR3 sequence reads: CGVSANYGYTF. The CDR3 region has the DNA TGTGGAGTGTCGGCTAACTATGGCTACACCTTC.

This clone came up once. The V call is TRBV4-1, the J call TRBJ2-5; TRBD1 aligns across 8 bases. Germline CDR1 and CDR2: MGHRA and YSYEKL. The CDR3 is 17 amino acids. Unmatched junction bases numbered 10, after V lost 0 bases and J lost 4 bases. The CDR3 protein is CASSQDPAGGGSETQYF. The CDR3 DNA reads TGCGCCAGCAGCCAAGATCCGGCAGGGGGCGGGTCAGAGACCCAGTACTTC.

The chain employs TRBV27 and TRBJ2-5, with TRBD2 matching 14 bases. The CDR3 runs to 19 residues. The V segment lost 5 bases and the J segment 5 bases; nucleotides outside the gene matches: 16. The germline CDR1 and CDR2 sequences are MNHEY and SMNVEV (reference sequence). The DNA of the CDR3 is TGTGCCAGCAGTCCCGGGCCGGGACTAGCGGGAGCCAGGGGGGAGACCCAGTACTTC. Amino acid sequence: CASSPGPGLAGARGETQYF.

J is TRBJ2-5 and V is TRBV5-4; no reliable D call. The germline V and J ends were trimmed by 0 bases and 2 bases, with 8 bases remaining between them. The CDR3 has 14 residues. Per the germline V gene, CDR1 is SGHNT and CDR2 is YYREEE (reference sequence). The CDR3 DNA reads as TGTGCCAGCAGCTTGGCCTCGGTACAAGAGACCCAGTACTTC. Protein product: CASSLASVQETQYF.

V is TRBV27 and J is TRBJ2-6, with TRBD1 as a possible D gene (6 bases). CDR1 is MNHEY and CDR2 is SMNVEV in the germline V gene (reference sequence). V lost 0 bases to trimming and J lost 0 bases, with 15 bases between them. This CDR3 is built from 19 residues. DNA of the CDR3: TGTGCCAGCAGTTTATCGGCGGTAGGGGGTAACTCTGGGGCCAACGTCCTGACTTTC. Its protein product is CASSLSAVGGNSGANVLTF.

This clone turned up a few times. The chain couples TRBV5-4 to TRBJ2-1; 9 nucleotides agree with TRBD2. With V trimmed by 4 bases and J by 7 bases, 9 bases remained unmatched. The CDR3 is 15 residues long. The germline V gene has CDR1 SGHNT and CDR2 YYREEE (reference sequence). CDR3 DNA: TGTGCCAGCAGCGAAAGCGGGAGGTCAACAAATGAGCAGTTCTTC. It specifies CASSESGRSTNEQFF. Together with reference TRBV5-4 and TRBJ2-1, the CDR3 gives the full variable domain: ETGVTQSPTHLIKTRGQQVTLRCSSQSGHNTVSWYQQALGQGPQFIFQYYREEENGRGNFPPRFSGLQFPNYSSELNVNALELDDSALYLCASSESGRSTNEQFFGPGTRLTVL.